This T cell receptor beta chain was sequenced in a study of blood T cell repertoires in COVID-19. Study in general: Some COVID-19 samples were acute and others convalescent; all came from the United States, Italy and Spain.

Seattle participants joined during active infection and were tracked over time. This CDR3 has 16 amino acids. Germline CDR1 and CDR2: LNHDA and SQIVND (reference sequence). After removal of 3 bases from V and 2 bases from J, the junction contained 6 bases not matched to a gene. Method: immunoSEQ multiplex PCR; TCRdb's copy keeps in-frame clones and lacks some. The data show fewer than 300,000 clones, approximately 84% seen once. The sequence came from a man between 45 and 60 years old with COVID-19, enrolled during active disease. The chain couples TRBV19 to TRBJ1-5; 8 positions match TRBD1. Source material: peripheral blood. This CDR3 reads CASSIAGGPGNQPQHF. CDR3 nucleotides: TGTGCCAGTAGTATCGCAGGGGGCCCGGGCAATCAGCCCCAGCATTTT.